This T cell receptor (beta chain) was captured by sequencing in a study of T cells in Graves' hyperthyroidism and ophthalmopathy. The V gene's germline CDR1 is WNHNN and CDR2 SYGVQD (reference sequence). This CDR3 has 13 residues. V was pared by 4 bases and J by 7 bases, with 13 bases between. General study results and limits: Before onset, by a median of around six months, the model predicted ophthalmopathy. Researchers report that a 13 V-J model separated ophthalmopathy from stable hyperthyroidism.

About this clonotype itself: Its antigen is as yet unknown.

In the ophthalmopathy cohort, Clinical Activity Score was at least 3, NOSPECS grade at least 4, and duration under 3 months. Patients with uncontrolled infections, other autoimmune diseases, pregnancy or lactation were excluded. The investigators amplified TCR beta CDR3 regions from RNA transcripts. First-round RT-PCR with HTBI primers amplified the TCR CDR3 region. TCRdb itself ran the multiplex PCR reads through MiXCR, one entry per CDR3 protein. This table holds 450,000 to 550,000 distinct CDR3 sequences, around 22% found once. This clonotype was obtained from a woman aged 30 to 39 with Graves' ophthalmopathy. This chain links TRBV10-1 with TRBJ1-2; D is ambiguous. Specimen: blood. CDR3: CASSAYSSGGYTF. For the CDR3, the DNA is TGCGCCAGCAGTGCATACAGCTCCGGTGGCTACACCTTC.